Shown below are 27 T cell receptor beta chains from a single sample sequenced in a study of tumor-infiltrating lymphocytes in primary liver carcinoma. Production of TCR beta cDNA used approximately 0.45 ug total RNA together with a constant-region primer. A slightly modified ARM-PCR protocol with three nested multiplex PCR rounds produced these TCR beta libraries. With TRBV1-TRBV30 forward primers and a C-beta reverse primer, the first two PCR rounds were run for nine to eleven cycles each. TCRdb processed the multiplex PCR reads anew with MiXCR; each CDR3 protein has one entry. The table shows under 150,000 distinct CDR3 sequences, with around 70% occurring only once. Co-extracting RNA and DNA was done with about 20-34 mg of unsorted bulk tissue as input. Sequencing used tumor-adjacent normal liver tissue. These receptors originate from an older woman with primary liver carcinoma and hepatitis B virus infection.

This clonotype was observed many times. The chain employs TRBV30 and TRBJ1-6; D unclear. V lost 1 base and J lost 9, with 7 bases in between. Looked up from germline, CDR1 is GTSNPN and CDR2 is SVGIG (reference sequence). The CDR3 loop spans 12 amino acids. CDR3 protein: CAWSAVGSPLHF. The CDR3 bases are TGTGCCTGGAGTGCTGTGGGTTCACCCCTCCACTTT.

This clonotype was picked up many times. This sequence joins TRBV12-5 and TRBJ1-5; D is uncertain. This CDR3 is built from 13 residues. The V gene's germline CDR1 is LGHNT and CDR2 FRNRAP. The V and J ends lost 1 base and 0 bases respectively, with 1 base between them. The CDR3 protein is CASGLGSNQPQHF. In DNA, the CDR3 is TGTGCTAGTGGTTTGGGTAGCAATCAGCCCCAGCATTTT.

Notes on this clonotype: At one boundary the junction diverges from the germline segment, which might be a read error. The V call is TRBV29-1, the J call TRBJ2-3; 8 nucleotides match TRBD2. The germline V gene encodes CDR1 SQVTM and CDR2 ANQGSEA. The CDR3 is 14 amino acids. Here the CDR3 reads CSQWSGRPQDTHYF. The CDR3 nucleotides are TGCAGCCAATGGAGCGGGAGACCCCAAGATACGCACTATTTT.

Comment on this clonotype: This could be a read error, since a much larger clone is one nucleotide away. This sequence joins TRBV30 and TRBJ2-7, with 11 bases lining up with TRBD1. Germline CDR1 and CDR2: GTSNPN and SVGIG (reference sequence). The CDR3 covers 14 residues. The CDR3 region is CACDRTGGSYEQCF. The CDR3 DNA sequence: TGTGCCTGTGATAGGACAGGGGGCTCCTACGAGCAGTGCTTC.

The chain employs TRBV25-1 and TRBJ2-7; possibly TRBD1 for D (6 bases). Germline-derived CDR1 and CDR2 are MGHDK and SYGVNS. There are 13 residues in the CDR3. Deletions cut 8 bases from V and 3 bases from J, with 14 bases between. The CDR3 DNA reads TGTGCCAGCTCCTCCGGGACAAACTACGAGCAGTACTTC. Amino acid sequence: CASSSGTNYEQYF.

This clonotype counts as medium-sized. The chain links TRBV11-1 to TRBJ2-4; perhaps TRBD1 as D (5 bases). Germline V gene data show CDR1 as SGHAT and CDR2 as FQDESV (reference sequence). Trimming stripped 4 bases from V and 0 bases from J, with 10 bases between. The CDR3 totals 15 residues. CDR3 amino acids: CASSSGQLAKNIQYF. For the CDR3, the DNA is TGTGCCAGCAGCTCCGGACAACTAGCCAAAAACATTCAGTACTTC.

Only one count was recorded for this clonotype. A clone one base away is much larger, so this may be a read error. This chain joins TRBV28 and TRBJ1-2; D remains ambiguous. CDR3 length: 12 amino acids. From germline, CDR1 is MDHEN and CDR2 SYDVKM. V gave up 9 bases and J gave up 4 bases, with 12 bases separating them. The CDR3 is CARSPPVYGYTF. In DNA form, the CDR3 reads TGTGCCAGGAGTCCTCCGGTCTATGGCTACACCTTC.

In DNA form, the CDR3 reads TGTGCAGGCAGCTCGGGACTAGCGGGAGGGCCCGGCTCCTACAATGAGCAGTTCTTC. As protein: CAGSSGLAGGPGSYNEQFF. The chain employs TRBV5-6 and TRBJ2-1; 16 bases are shared with TRBD2. CDR1 is SGHDT and CDR2 is YYEEEE in the germline V gene. The length of the CDR3 is 19 residues.

This clonotype was recorded many times. V is TRBV7-9 and J is TRBJ2-1; 7 bases line up with TRBD2. The CDR3 consists of 16 residues. Losses at the gene ends were 5 bases for V and 5 bases for J; bases not matched to a gene: 12. The germline V gene has CDR1 SEHNR and CDR2 FQNEAQ (reference sequence). DNA for the CDR3: TGTGCCAGCAGCCCAGGGCCTAGCGGTATAGACAATGAGCAGTTCTTC. This translates into CASSPGPSGIDNEQFF.

The sample holds one count of this clonotype. CDR3 sequence: CASIGTAEELFF. In DNA, the CDR3 is TGTGCCAGCATTGGGACTGCGGAAGAACTGTTTTTT. V and J are TRBV6-5 and TRBJ1-4; possible D gene TRBD1, 5 bases. CDR3 length equals 12 residues. Trimming cost V 7 bases and J 12 bases, with 15 bases left between them. Germline CDR1 reads MNHEY; CDR2 reads SVGAGI.

The chain carries TRBV6-1 and TRBJ2-2; D unclear. V was trimmed by 3 bases and J by 4 bases, leaving 18 bases between them. This CDR3 has 17 residues. Per the germline V gene, CDR1 is MNHNS and CDR2 is SASEGT. Written as DNA, the CDR3 is TGTGCCAGCAGTGAGTGGAAGGGCGCCTGGAGCACCGGGGAGCTGTTTTTT. Protein product: CASSEWKGAWSTGELFF.

Comments on this clonotype: Since a much larger clone is just one base distant, this may be a read error. The conserved phenylalanine or tryptophan normally closing the CDR3 is absent here, so this likely arose from a read error. The chain has TRBV7-9 and TRBJ2-3; TRBD2 matches 8 bases. The V gene's germline CDR1 is SEHNR and CDR2 FQNEAQ (reference sequence). The CDR3 is 16 residues long. V shed 5 bases, J shed 2 bases, and the junction held 9 bases outside the gene matches. CDR3 coding DNA: TGTGCCAGCAGCCGCGGGGGGAGCCCCCCCACAGATACGCAGTATTCT. Translating gives CASSRGGSPPTDTQYS.

For this clonotype: The junction does not match germline at one end; this may be a read error. The rearrangement uses TRBV4-2 and TRBJ1-2; D is unclear. Germline V gives CDR1 LGHNA, CDR2 YNFKEQ. The CDR3 consists of 15 residues. The chain's CDR3 is CDSSQDIYSSYGYAF. CDR3 DNA: TGTGACAGCAGCCAAGATATTTACAGCTCCTATGGCTACGCCTTC.

This clonotype was counted many times. The chain has TRBV6-5 and TRBJ2-5, with 11 bases that match TRBD1. CDR1 and CDR2 (germline): MNHEY, SVGAGI. This CDR3 is 16 amino acids long. Trimming took 3 bases from V and 1 from J; bases not matched to a gene: 4. CDR3 sequence (DNA): TGTGCCAGCAGTTATCTCGGGACAGGGGGCCAAGAGACCCAGTACTTC. Residues: CASSYLGTGGQETQYF.

Details on this clonotype: Just one base apart from a much larger clone, this may be a read error. The chain combines TRBV30 with TRBJ1-2, with D possibly matching TRBD1 (6 bases). The CDR3 sequence is 13 residues long. CDR1 and CDR2 from the germline V gene are GTSNPN and SVGIG (reference sequence). CDR3 amino acids: CVWNSQGWEGYTF. DNA of the CDR3: TGTGTCTGGAACTCACAGGGATGGGAAGGCTACACCTTC.

Notes on this clonotype: This may be a read error: a much more frequent sequence differs by one nucleotide. The V and J genes are TRBV28 and TRBJ1-5; maybe TRBD1 (5 bases). The CDR3 is 15 residues long. Germline V gene sequence: CDR1 MDHEN, CDR2 SYDVKM. The CDR3 reads CTSSWGGRINQPQHF. The DNA for the CDR3 is TGTACCAGCAGTTGGGGGGGTAGGATCAATCAGCCCCAGCATTTT.

In its sample, this clonotype ranks as medium-sized. The rearrangement links TRBV11-2 to TRBJ1-6; D ambiguous. CDR1 and CDR2 from the germline V gene are SGHAT and FQNNGV. This CDR3 is built from 14 residues. Trimming shortened V by 0 bases and J by 7 bases, and 7 bases separated the two germline ends. CDR3 DNA sequence: TGTGCCAGCAGCTTAGATCCGGGAAATTCACCCCTCCACTTT. It yields the protein CASSLDPGNSPLHF.

This clonotype showed up just a few times. Its ends do not fully match the called genes, so a read error is possible. This chain uses TRBV11-2 with TRBJ2-3; D gene unclear. CDR3 length: 12 amino acids. Germline V gene lookup returns CDR1 SGHAT and CDR2 FQNNGV. CDR3 loop: CVSSFARPTQYF. The CDR3 nucleotides read TGTGTCAGCAGCTTCGCCCGGCCCACACAGTATTTT.

About this clonotype: At one of its ends the junction is not consistent with the germline gene, which may arise from a read error. The rearrangement joins TRBV10-3 to TRBJ2-3; D call uncertain. The CDR3 contains 17 residues. CDR1 is ENHRY, CDR2 SYGVKD, per germline. DNA for the CDR3: TGTGCCATCAGTGAGTCCCGCTTGCAAGCAGAACGAGATACGCAGAACTTT. Residues: CAISESRLQAERDTQNF.

This sequence joins TRBV12-3 or TRBV12-4 and TRBJ2-6; tentative D call: TRBD2 (6 bases). V was trimmed by 4 bases and J by 2 bases, leaving 21 bases between them. The CDR3 runs 19 residues. In DNA form, the CDR3 reads TGTGCCAGCAGTTGGGACTCCCCAGGGCCGGAGACTGGGGCCAACGTCCTGACTTTC. Encoded protein: CASSWDSPGPETGANVLTF.

This clonotype has a handful of counts. A much larger clone differs by one base, so this may be a read error. The final CDR3 position lacks the conserved phenylalanine or tryptophan, pointing to a likely read error. V is TRBV6-6 and J is TRBJ1-1; unclear D gene. Germline lookup yields CDR1 MNHNY and CDR2 SVGAGI (reference sequence). Trimming cost V 8 bases and J 3 bases, with 7 bases left between them. CDR3 length: 11 amino acids. The CDR3 spells CASREDTEAFS. DNA of the CDR3: TGTGCCAGCCGGGAGGACACTGAAGCTTTCTCT.

This clonotype was counted at least ten times. The rearrangement uses TRBV12-3 or TRBV12-4 and TRBJ2-1, with D possibly being TRBD2 (5 bases). The CDR3 is 15 amino acids. Trimming cost V 3 bases and J 4 bases, with 13 bases left between them. CDR3 region: CASSFQRDGYNEQFF. Written as DNA, the CDR3 is TGTGCCAGCAGTTTTCAGAGGGATGGTTACAATGAGCAGTTCTTC.

This clonotype was counted many times. This chain connects TRBV10-3 to TRBJ2-3; the match to TRBD2 covers 11 bases. The CDR3 sequence is 17 residues long. CDR1 is ENHRY, CDR2 SYGVKD, per germline. V dropped 7 bases and J dropped 4; count of bases not matched to a gene: 13. Written as DNA, the CDR3 is TGTGCCATCAACGGGATAGCGGGAGGGCCCCACGCAGATACGCAGTATTTT. It specifies CAINGIAGGPHADTQYF.

Details on this clonotype: This may arise from a read error, as a much more abundant clone is one base away. The V call is TRBV30, the J call TRBJ1-5, with a tentative D call TRBD1 (5 bases). V gave up 4 bases and J gave up 4 bases, with 11 bases separating them. CDR3 length: 13 amino acids. Germline V gene data show CDR1 as GTSNPN and CDR2 as SVGIG (reference sequence). CDR3 amino acids: CAWNGGPNQPQHF. Here the CDR3 DNA reads TGTGCCTGGAACGGGGGACCGAATCAGCCCCAGCATTTT.

This clonotype was observed a handful of times. V usage is TRBV24-1 and J usage is TRBJ2-1; 9 bases line up with TRBD2. Germline CDR1 and CDR2: KGHDR and SFDVKD. The CDR3 loop spans 16 amino acids. Trimming took 5 bases from V and 12 from J; bases not matched to a gene: 16. The CDR3, as DNA: TGTGCCACCAGTGCCGCGCGGGTAGCGGGAGTACATGGGCAGTTCTTC. It codes for CATSAARVAGVHGQFF.

In regard to this clonotype: No conserved phenylalanine or tryptophan is present at the end of the CDR3, so a read error is the likely explanation. V usage is TRBV29-1 and J usage is TRBJ2-3; weak D call: TRBD2 (6 bases). The germline V gene encodes CDR1 SQVTM and CDR2 ANQGSEA. V was cut by 6 bases and J by 8 bases, with 27 bases left in between. CDR3 length: 16 amino acids. Here the CDR3 reads CSVHGSAEGGGGTQYS. CDR3 DNA: TGCAGCGTCCATGGATCCGCGGAGGGAGGTGGCGGTACGCAGTATTCT.

As DNA, the CDR3 is TGTGCCAGCAGCGTAGGACTAGCGGGAGAGTCTGATATCGAGCAGTACTTC. Its translation: CASSVGLAGESDIEQYF. The chain carries TRBV9 and TRBJ2-7; 12 bases are shared with TRBD2. In germline, CDR1 is SGDLS, CDR2 YYNGEE. The CDR3 has 17 amino acids. With V trimmed by 0 bases and J by 6 bases, 10 bases remained unmatched. Complete variable domain (other parts from reference TRBV9 and TRBJ2-7): DSGVTQTPKHLITATGQRVTLRCSPRSGDLSVYWYQQSLDQGLQFLIQYYNGEERAKGNILERFSAQQFPDLHSELNLSSLELGDSALYFCASSVGLAGESDIEQYFGPGTRLTVT.